Given below is one TCR beta chain in context. No cognate antigen has been identified for it. Per-base quality was not reported, and no clone a single base away is much larger than it. Receptors were amplified or captured by the immunoSEQ multiplex PCR assay. TCRdb's version of the immuneACCESS table is confined to in-frame rearrangements and falls short of the full clone set. An unresolved V gene accounts for under half of the shortfall where checked; the remainder is of unknown origin. Within this sample are about 56,000 clones, with roughly 96% of them counted one time only. Of the sample, 2.5% to 3.5% falls within the top ten clones. The data are from a study of technical replicates of blood from a few donors (dated by TCRdb to about 2017). Between the V and J ends, shortened by 2 bases and 8 bases respectively, the junction contains 9 bases. CDR1 and CDR2, looked up from the germline V gene (reference sequence), are GTSNPN and SVGIG. Counted from cysteine to phenylalanine, this CDR3 has 12 amino acids. The read is trimmed to its CDR3 DNA, 36 bases read in frame from base 1.

Sequenced input: PBMCs. The rearrangement joined TRBV30 to TRBJ1-4; the D gene cannot be resolved reliably. This TCR came from a human donor in good health. Some clones in this sample may be carry-over from other donors' samples. The CDR3 region has the sequence CAWSPSGEKLFF. The base sequence is TGTGCCTGGAGTCCCAGCGGGGAAAAACTGTTTTTT. Joined to the reference TRBV30 and TRBJ1-4 proteins, this CDR3 gives the full variable domain: SQTIHQWPATLVQPVGSPLSLECTVEGTSNPNLYWYRQAAGRGLQLLFYSVGIGQISSEVPQNLSASRPQDRQFILSSKKLLLSDSGFYLCAWSPSGEKLFFGSGTQLSVL.